The source of this TCR beta chain is a study of control samples from healthy donors and cancer patients. In regard to this clone: The same CDR3 also results from other DNA sequences found in this sample.

In germline, CDR1 is LGHNA, CDR2 YNFKEQ. The CDR3 loop spans 15 amino acids. The V gene end was trimmed by 2 bases and the J gene end by 0 bases; junction bases not matched to a gene: 2. Sequenced by immunoSEQ multiplex PCR; TCRdb stores in-frame clones only, minus some. The sample records roughly 120,000 clones, around nine tenths being singletons. Sequences were obtained from blood. The sequence was collected from a man aged 45-65 years in good health. The chain employs TRBV4-2 and TRBJ2-3, with TRBD1 matching over 7 bases. The CDR3 sequence is CASSQSGQSTDTQYF. In DNA form, the CDR3 reads TGTGCCAGCAGCCAATCGGGACAGAGCACAGATACGCAGTATTTT.